One and the same sample provided the 32 T cell receptor beta chains below, sequenced in a study of tumor-infiltrating lymphocytes in primary liver carcinoma. Investigators took RNA and DNA out together from roughly 21-30 mg of unsorted bulk tissue. TCR beta cDNA was prepared out of roughly 500 ng total RNA by means of a constant-region primer. Modified slightly, ARM-PCR produced TCR beta libraries over three nested multiplex PCR rounds. Each of the first two PCR rounds ran approximately 11 cycles with TRBV1-TRBV30 forward and C-beta reverse primers. TCRdb reprocessed the multiplex PCR reads with MiXCR, giving one entry per CDR3 protein. The sample comprises approximately 110,000 distinct CDR3 sequences, 64% of which are singletons, and 8.4% rests with the top ten. Sequenced material: liver tumor tissue from sampling region 3. Sample subset: tumor region T3, left-lateral pole. These receptors all stem from a woman between 55 and 75 years old with primary liver carcinoma and hepatitis B virus infection.

This clonotype has ten or more counts. This chain uses TRBV29-1 with TRBJ1-5; D call uncertain. This CDR3 has 13 amino acids. Germline CDR1 reads SQVTM; CDR2 reads ANQGSEA. Trimming took off 5 bases at V and 2 bases at J, with 10 bases between the two ends. CDR3 region: CSVQGYGNQPQHF. CDR3 DNA: TGCAGCGTTCAAGGGTACGGCAATCAGCCCCAGCATTTT.

The CDR3 coding sequence is TGCAGTGCTAGGGGGAGGTCAGGGATGGAGACCCAGTACTTC. As protein: CSARGRSGMETQYF. The chain uses TRBV20-1 and TRBJ2-5; a possible D gene is TRBD2 (6 bases). The CDR3 has 14 amino acids. Trimming removed 3 bases at V and 5 bases at J, with 16 bases between. CDR1 and CDR2 from the germline V gene are DFQATT and SNEGSKA (reference sequence).

About this clonotype itself: This may be a read error, as it is one base from a much larger clone. The chain carries TRBV10-3 and TRBJ2-3; possible D gene TRBD2, 5 bases. V lost 3 bases to trimming and J lost 2 bases, with 15 bases between them. The CDR3 length is 16 residues. Germline CDR1 ENHRY, CDR2 SYGVKD. CDR3 coding DNA: TGTGCCATCAGTGACCCCACGAGACTATTCACAGATACGCAGTATTTT. This codes for CAISDPTRLFTDTQYF.

Comments on this clonotype: It may be a read error: a sequence one base away is much more abundant. The chain is built from TRBV30 and TRBJ2-7; D is perhaps TRBD2 (5 bases). Per the germline V gene, CDR1 is GTSNPN and CDR2 is SVGIG (reference sequence). Between the trimmed V and J ends, which lost 2 bases and 12 bases, there was a span of 23 bases. The CDR3 length is 14 residues. The CDR3 nucleotides read TGTGCCTGGAGTACAAACTTTGGAGCGGTAAAGGCGTACTTC. Its protein is CAWSTNFGAVKAYF.

A note on this clonotype: The junction differs from germline at one of its ends, possibly a read error. The chain has TRBV11-2 and TRBJ2-3, with D maybe TRBD2 (5 bases). Per the germline V gene, CDR1 is SGHAT and CDR2 is FQNNGV. The CDR3 consists of 15 residues. The CDR3 is CASSLEGRNTDTYYF. CDR3 DNA: TGTGCCAGCAGCCTAGAGGGTAGGAACACAGATACGTACTATTTT.

Comments on this clonotype: A read error may produce the germline difference seen at one junction end. The chain uses TRBV12-3 or TRBV12-4 and TRBJ2-5, with D possibly matching TRBD2 (6 bases). This CDR3 is 15 amino acids long. CDR3 sequence: CTSRRTGATQGTQYF. Written as DNA, the CDR3 is TGTACCAGCAGGCGCACGGGAGCTACCCAAGGGACCCAGTACTTC.

On this clonotype itself: Mismatch with germline at one junction end may stem from a read error. The chain joins TRBV11-3 to TRBJ1-1; a possible D gene is TRBD1 (6 bases). Looked up from germline, CDR1 is SGHNT and CDR2 is YENEEA. CDR3 length: 15 amino acids. CDR3 coding DNA: TGTGCCAGCAGCTGGGGGACAACCAGTAACACTGAGGCTTTCTTT. It encodes CASSWGTTSNTEAFF.

This clonotype was detected ten times or more. This rearrangement joins TRBV4-1 to TRBJ2-7; D not certain. Germline CDR1 MGHRA, CDR2 YSYEKL. The V gene lost 0 bases and the J gene lost 4 bases, with 16 bases spanning the gap. The CDR3 length is 16 residues. The CDR3 region is CASSQDTETRLYEQYF. In DNA form, the CDR3 reads TGCGCCAGCAGCCAAGATACGGAGACAAGACTTTACGAGCAGTACTTC.

About this clonotype itself: Given a much more abundant clone one base away, this may be a read error. The rearrangement links TRBV6-5 to TRBJ2-2; D ambiguous. The CDR3 spans 13 residues. Looked up from germline, CDR1 is MNHEY and CDR2 is SVGAGI. The CDR3 DNA follows: TGTACCAGCACCCCCGCCCTACTCGGGGAGCTGTTTTTT. This translates into CTSTPALLGELFF.

This clonotype was counted many times. V usage is TRBV10-3 and J usage is TRBJ2-3; no clear D. V was cut by 3 bases and J by 5 bases, with 9 bases left in between. The CDR3 loop spans 13 amino acids. The V gene's germline CDR1 is ENHRY and CDR2 SYGVKD. CDR3 DNA: TGTGCCATCAGTGACCACCTCGGAGATACGCAGTATTTT. Translating gives CAISDHLGDTQYF.

Concerning this clonotype itself: It may be a read error: a sequence one base away is much more abundant. The CDR3 DNA reads TGTGCCAGCAGCCCCTCCGGGACAGGCCTTACAGCTAGCACAGATACGCATTATTTT. It codes for CASSPSGTGLTASTDTHYF. The chain combines TRBV5-6 with TRBJ2-3; 8 bases are a match to TRBD1. CDR3 length: 19 residues. Germline CDR1 SGHDT, CDR2 YYEEEE.

The sample holds many counts of this clonotype. The rearrangement uses TRBV29-1 and TRBJ2-5; no reliable D call. The CDR3 consists of 11 residues. Trimming removed 0 bases from V and 5 bases from J, with 4 bases in between. Per the germline V gene, CDR1 is SQVTM and CDR2 is ANQGSEA. The CDR3 nucleotides read TGCAGCGTTGAAGAGGTGGAGACCCAGTACTTC. Translating gives CSVEEVETQYF. Based on the CDR3 plus reference TRBV29-1 and TRBJ2-5, the full variable domain is SAVISQKPSRDICQRGTSLTIQCQVDSQVTMMFWYRQQPGQSLTLIATANQGSEATYESGFVIDKFPISRPNLTFSTLTVSNMSPEDSSIYLCSVEEVETQYFGPGTRLLVL.

The chain couples TRBV2 to TRBJ1-1; D unclear. Germline CDR1 reads SNHLY; CDR2 reads FYNNEI. Trimming removed 7 bases from V and 3 bases from J, with 15 bases in between. The CDR3 runs to 14 residues. CDR3 sequence (DNA): TGTGCCAGCACGAGGACGCGGTCGGACACTGAAGCTTTCTTT. Translation: CASTRTRSDTEAFF.

In the case of this clonotype: A much larger clone differs from this one at a single base, so this may be a read error. The J gene is TRBJ2-1, the V gene TRBV5-5; 13 positions match TRBD2. Germline loops: CDR1 SGHKS, CDR2 YYEKEE (reference sequence). The CDR3 extends over 15 amino acids. Unmatched junction bases numbered 10, after V lost 4 bases and J lost 12 bases. CDR3 in DNA: TGTGCCAGCAGCACCGGGACTAGCGGGATGTGGGTGCAGTTCTTC. This encodes CASSTGTSGMWVQFF.

A word on this clonotype: The junction departs from the called germline gene at one end, perhaps through a read error. V is TRBV11-2 and J is TRBJ2-5; D not resolved. The CDR3 spans 12 residues. Germline lookup yields CDR1 SGHAT and CDR2 FQNNGV. The CDR3 reads CTSSLPDTTQYF. CDR3 DNA sequence: TGTACCAGCAGCCTCCCGGATACGACCCAGTACTTC.

This sequence joins TRBV11-3 and TRBJ2-3; 7 bases match TRBD2. V was pared by 3 bases and J by 6 bases, with 6 bases of the junction left unmatched. CDR1 and CDR2 (germline): SGHNT, YENEEA. The CDR3 is made up of 14 amino acids. CDR3 region: CASSFRTSMDTQYF. The CDR3 nucleotides are TGTGCCAGCAGCTTCAGGACTAGTATGGATACGCAGTATTTT.

The chain has TRBV11-3 and TRBJ1-2, with TRBD1 matching over 7 bases. Germline V gene lookup returns CDR1 SGHNT and CDR2 YENEEA. The CDR3 consists of 15 residues. With V trimmed by 9 bases and J by 4 bases, 14 bases remained unmatched. Here the CDR3 DNA reads TGTGCCAGTAGCAGACGACCGGACAGGCGCTATGGCTACACCTTC. As protein: CASSRRPDRRYGYTF.

Notes on this clonotype: A read error may account for a junction end that differs from germline. The J gene is TRBJ1-3, the V gene TRBV11-2; 8 positions match TRBD1. CDR1 and CDR2 from the germline V gene are SGHAT and FQNNGV. The CDR3 extends over 17 amino acids. CDR3: CASILFPPEQGVNTIYF. The CDR3 DNA follows: TGTGCCAGCATCTTATTCCCCCCCGAACAGGGGGTAAACACCATATATTTT.

The chain has TRBV2 and TRBJ2-4; perhaps D is TRBD1 or TRBD2 (5 bases each). The CDR3 runs to 13 residues. Germline CDR1 is SNHLY and CDR2 is FYNNEI. The V end was cut by 7 bases, the J end by 8 bases, with 15 bases between. The CDR3 DNA sequence: TGTGCCAGCAATGGATACGGGACGGACATTCAGTACTTC. Its protein is CASNGYGTDIQYF.

About this clonotype: A much larger clone differs by one base, so this may be a read error. The CDR3, as DNA: TGTGCCAGCAGCCAAGGCCCCGAAGGCAGCGGGAGGGATTTTAATGAGCAGTTCTTC. The encoded protein is CASSQGPEGSGRDFNEQFF. The J gene is TRBJ2-1, the V gene TRBV4-2; TRBD2 matches 10 bases. V was pared by 1 base and J by 7 bases, with 16 bases of the junction left unmatched. The germline V gene has CDR1 LGHNA and CDR2 YNFKEQ. The CDR3 is made up of 19 amino acids.

The rearrangement links TRBV11-2 to TRBJ1-1; the D gene is possibly TRBD1 (6 bases). Germline CDR1 and CDR2: SGHAT and FQNNGV. This CDR3 comprises 14 residues. V lost 4 bases and J 12 bases, leaving 21 bases between the germline ends. This CDR3 reads CASSSLQGESWTFF. CDR3 sequence (DNA): TGTGCCAGCAGCTCGCTACAGGGAGAGTCCTGGACTTTCTTT.

This clonotype showed up many times. The rearrangement joins TRBV6-5 to TRBJ1-5; D not certain. Germline V gives CDR1 MNHEY, CDR2 SVGAGI. Trimming took 6 bases from V and 5 from J, leaving 11 bases between them. This CDR3 has 13 residues. The CDR3 loop reads CASRWSGDQPQHF. The CDR3 bases are TGTGCCAGCAGGTGGAGTGGTGATCAGCCCCAGCATTTT.

This clonotype appeared a single time. A read error is possible here, since a much larger clone lies one base away. The genes are TRBV28 and TRBJ1-2, with a tentative D call TRBD1 (5 bases). The germline CDR1 and CDR2 sequences are MDHEN and SYDVKM. The CDR3 has 11 residues. V lost 5 bases and J 13 bases, leaving 14 bases between the germline ends. CDR3 DNA: TGTGCCAGCAGTCACAGGAGGCTCGGCACCTTC. This sequence encodes CASSHRRLGTF.

This clonotype appeared a single time. The junction does not match germline at one end; this may be a read error. The rearrangement joins TRBV29-1 to TRBJ2-2; a weak D match, TRBD2 (6 bases). The V gene's germline CDR1 is SQVTM and CDR2 ANQGSEA. This CDR3 has 13 amino acids. CDR3 sequence (DNA): TGCAGCATTACGGGGCACTCGGGCGGGGAGCTGTTATTT. Translating it yields CSITGHSGGELLF.

This clonotype came up many times. The V gene is TRBV29-1, the J gene TRBJ1-1; D uncertain. Germline loops: CDR1 SQVTM, CDR2 ANQGSEA. The CDR3 is made up of 14 amino acids. Trimming stripped 0 bases from V and 2 bases from J, with 10 bases between. Here the CDR3 DNA reads TGCAGCGTTGAAGATTGGCAGCCTAACACTGAAGCTTTCTTT. Translated: CSVEDWQPNTEAFF. The variable domain in full, with the rest retrieved from reference TRBV29-1 and TRBJ1-1, is SAVISQKPSRDICQRGTSLTIQCQVDSQVTMMFWYRQQPGQSLTLIATANQGSEATYESGFVIDKFPISRPNLTFSTLTVSNMSPEDSSIYLCSVEDWQPNTEAFFGQGTRLTVV.

In the case of this clonotype: The CDR3 does not close with the conserved phenylalanine or tryptophan, likely indicating a read error. The DNA is left out, because the CDR3 cannot be placed on it with certainty; the CDR3 is given as TCRdb lists it. The CDR3: CASSRDRNLPQRS. The gene calls are TRBV11-1 and TRBJ1-5. The CDR3 has 13 amino acids, counting both end residues. Germline CDR1 and CDR2: SGHAT and FQDESV (reference sequence).

This clonotype was observed many times. The chain combines TRBV29-1 with TRBJ2-7; D is ambiguous. The CDR3 runs 11 residues. Trimming shortened V by 4 bases and J by 8 bases, and 12 bases separated the two germline ends. Germline loops: CDR1 SQVTM, CDR2 ANQGSEA. The CDR3 loop is CSVGDTAQQYF. CDR3 nucleotides: TGCAGCGTTGGAGATACGGCCCAGCAGTACTTC.

As regards this clonotype: Relative to the germline gene, one junction end is altered; a read error may explain this. The V and J genes are TRBV4-1 and TRBJ1-4, with D uncertain. The CDR3 spans 15 residues. CDR1 and CDR2 (germline): MGHRA, YSYEKL. In DNA form, the CDR3 reads TGCGCCAGCAACCAAGAGGTTCCCTCGAACGAAAAACTGTTTTTT. Its protein is CASNQEVPSNEKLFF.

This clonotype was seen a few times. Being one base from a much bigger clone, this may be a read error. The V and J genes are TRBV29-1 and TRBJ2-1; 10 nucleotides agree with TRBD2. V trimming: 6 bases; J trimming: 7 bases; junction bases outside the gene matches: 15. The CDR3 is made up of 16 amino acids. The germline gives CDR1 SQVTM, CDR2 ANQGSEA. CDR3 nucleotide sequence: TGCAGCGTAGTATCTAGCGGGAGAATCAGGGGGAATGAGCAGTTCTTC. Protein product: CSVVSSGRIRGNEQFF.

This clonotype occurred many times. The chain links TRBV6-1 to TRBJ2-1; 7 positions agree with TRBD2. The trim removed 6 bases at V and 0 bases at J, leaving 2 bases unmatched. Per the germline V gene, CDR1 is MNHNS and CDR2 is SASEGT. This CDR3 is 14 amino acids long. The CDR3 here is CASRAGDSYNEQFF. In DNA, the CDR3 is TGTGCCAGCAGGGCGGGAGACTCCTACAATGAGCAGTTCTTC.

Of note for this clonotype: In this CDR3 the conserved last residue, phenylalanine or tryptophan, is missing, so a read error is likely. The chain recombines TRBV6-6 with TRBJ1-2, with a weak D call TRBD1 (6 bases). CDR3 length: 14 residues. The germline V gene encodes CDR1 MNHNY and CDR2 SVGAGI (reference sequence). CDR3 sequence reads: CPSSRGHLNYGYTS. The CDR3 DNA reads as TGTCCCAGCAGTCGGGGACACCTGAACTATGGCTACACCTCC.

A note on this clonotype: Since the CDR3 does not end with the conserved phenylalanine or tryptophan, this likely comes from a read error. J is TRBJ1-1 and V is TRBV11-3; possible D gene TRBD1, 6 bases. Germline V gene lookup returns CDR1 SGHNT and CDR2 YENEEA. This CDR3 contains 13 residues. The CDR3 loop is CVSSLKGGTEAFI. The CDR3 DNA reads as TGTGTCAGCAGCTTAAAGGGGGGGACTGAAGCTTTCATT.